This T cell receptor beta chain was found in a study of CXCR3-negative and CXCR3-positive naive CD8 T cells. The method, 5' RACE with UMI labels, was used to prepare the TRB cDNA libraries. TCRdb reanalyzed the 5' RACE reads and collapses them to one entry per CDR3 protein, without DNA. This sample contains around 63,000 distinct CDR3 sequences. Note on this clonotype: Its antigen is not known.

Triplicate sorting captured roughly 300,000 cells each from every CD8+ T cell subset. Naive CD8+ T cells carried a CD45RO-CCR7+CD27+CD95- phenotype. The CDR3 covers 16 residues. The germline V gene encodes CDR1 DFQATT and CDR2 SNEGSKA (reference sequence). Findings and limits, study-wide: Diversity ran similarly high across both naive subsets but far lower in memory CD8+ cells. More hydrophobic TRB CDR3s were found in CXCR3-positive naive cells than in CXCR3-negative naive cells.

This chain links TRBV20-1 with TRBJ2-7; TCRdb names TRBD2, which stays unverified in the absence of DNA. The TCR sequence derives from a human donor in good health. Some clones in this sample may be carry-over from other donors' samples. Material: naive CXCR3+ CD8+ T cells from blood. Subset denoted: CD45RO-CCR7+CD27+CD95- naive CD8+ T cells expressing CXCR3 (TNR3+). CDR3 sequence reads: CSARDRAGLVIYEQYF.